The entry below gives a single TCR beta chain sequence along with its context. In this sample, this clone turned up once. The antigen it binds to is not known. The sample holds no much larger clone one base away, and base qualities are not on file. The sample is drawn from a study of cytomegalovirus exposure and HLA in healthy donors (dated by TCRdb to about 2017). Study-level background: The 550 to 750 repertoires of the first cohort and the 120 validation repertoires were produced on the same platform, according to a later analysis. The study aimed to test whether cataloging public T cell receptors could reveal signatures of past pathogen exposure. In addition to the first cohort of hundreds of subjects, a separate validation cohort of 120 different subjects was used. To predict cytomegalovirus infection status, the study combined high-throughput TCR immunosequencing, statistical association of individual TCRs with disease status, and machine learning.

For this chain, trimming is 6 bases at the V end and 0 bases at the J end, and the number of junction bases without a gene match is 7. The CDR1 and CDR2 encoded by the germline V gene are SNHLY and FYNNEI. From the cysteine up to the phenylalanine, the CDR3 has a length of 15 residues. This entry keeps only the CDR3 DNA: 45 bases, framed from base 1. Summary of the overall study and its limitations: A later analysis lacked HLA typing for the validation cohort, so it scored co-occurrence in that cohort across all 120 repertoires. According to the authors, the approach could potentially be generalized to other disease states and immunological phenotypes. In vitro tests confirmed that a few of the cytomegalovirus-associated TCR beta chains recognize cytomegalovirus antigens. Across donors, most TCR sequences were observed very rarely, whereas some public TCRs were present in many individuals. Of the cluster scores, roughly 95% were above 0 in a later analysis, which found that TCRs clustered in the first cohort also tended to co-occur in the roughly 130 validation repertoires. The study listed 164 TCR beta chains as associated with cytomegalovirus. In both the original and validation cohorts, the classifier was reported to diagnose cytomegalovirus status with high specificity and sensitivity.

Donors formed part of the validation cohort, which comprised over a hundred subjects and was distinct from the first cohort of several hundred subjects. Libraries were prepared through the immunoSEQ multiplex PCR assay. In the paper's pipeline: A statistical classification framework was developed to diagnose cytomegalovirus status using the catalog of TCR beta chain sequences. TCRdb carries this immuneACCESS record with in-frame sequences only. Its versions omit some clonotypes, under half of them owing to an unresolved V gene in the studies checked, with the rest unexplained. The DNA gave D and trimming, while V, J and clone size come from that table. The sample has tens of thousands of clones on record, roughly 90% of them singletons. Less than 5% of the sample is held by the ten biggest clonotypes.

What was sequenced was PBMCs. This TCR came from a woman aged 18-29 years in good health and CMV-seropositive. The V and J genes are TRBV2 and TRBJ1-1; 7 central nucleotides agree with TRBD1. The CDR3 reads CASRRDSNMNTEAFF. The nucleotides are TGTGCCAGCAGGCGGGACAGCAATATGAACACTGAAGCTTTCTTT. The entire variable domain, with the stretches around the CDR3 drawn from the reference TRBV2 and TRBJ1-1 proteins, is EPEVTQTPSHQVTQMGQEVILRCVPISNHLYFYWYRQILGQKVEFLVSFYNNEISEKSEIFDDQFSVERPDGSNFTLKIRSTKLEDSAMYFCASRRDSNMNTEAFFGQGTRLTVV.